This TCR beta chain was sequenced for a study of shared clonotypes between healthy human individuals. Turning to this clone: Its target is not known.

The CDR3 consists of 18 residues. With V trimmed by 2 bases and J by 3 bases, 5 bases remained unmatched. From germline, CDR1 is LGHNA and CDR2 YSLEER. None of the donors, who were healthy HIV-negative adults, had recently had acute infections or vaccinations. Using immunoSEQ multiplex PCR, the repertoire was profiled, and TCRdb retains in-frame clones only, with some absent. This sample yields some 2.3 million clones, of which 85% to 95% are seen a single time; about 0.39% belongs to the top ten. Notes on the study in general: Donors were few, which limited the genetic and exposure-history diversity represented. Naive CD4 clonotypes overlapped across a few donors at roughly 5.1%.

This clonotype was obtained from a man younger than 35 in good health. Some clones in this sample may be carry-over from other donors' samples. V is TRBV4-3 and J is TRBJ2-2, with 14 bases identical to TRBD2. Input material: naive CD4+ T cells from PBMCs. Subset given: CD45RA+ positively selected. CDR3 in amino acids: CASSQRAGLAGDTGELFF. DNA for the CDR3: TGCGCCAGCAGCCAAAGGGCGGGACTAGCGGGAGACACCGGGGAGCTGTTTTTT.